The clone carrying this T cell receptor (beta chain) was seen a handful of times. The antigen is undetermined. This record comes from a study of early T cells in non-severe SARS-CoV-2 infection. Study context: From unsorted whole blood, bulk RNA was sequenced, and the chains remained unpaired.

There are 12 residues in the CDR3. V dropped 7 bases and J dropped 0 bases, with 5 bases sitting between them. Study observations and caveats: Matching with VDJdb favored anti-spike CD8 responses (missing private and CD4 specificities).

Unique molecular identifiers were attached to individual cDNA molecules. TCRdb re-called the 5' RACE reads with MiXCR, one entry per CDR3 protein. The table records more than 45,000 distinct CDR3 sequences, over 5% of them present only once. The specimen comprised whole blood, sampled at baseline. This rearrangement joins TRBV12-3 or TRBV12-4 to TRBJ2-3; D uncertain. This TCR was recovered from an adult who was a healthcare worker with PCR-confirmed SARS-CoV-2 infection or an uninfected control (not recorded which). The DNA for the CDR3 is TGTGCCAGCAAGAGTAGCACAGATACGCAGTATTTT. It is translated as CASKSSTDTQYF.